This TCR beta chain is drawn from a study of a mutant IDH1 vaccine in newly diagnosed glioma. On the study more broadly: Earlier therapy was either radiotherapy, temozolomide, or both, and most got both. Study conclusions and caveats: A vaccine-induced immune response developed in around 92% of the patients. Pseudoprogression appeared independent of alterations in top peripheral clonotypes.

Time point specified: week 11, during vaccination. A single vaccine dose contained 300 ug of mutant IDH1 20-mer peptide, and topical imiquimod was used with it. Sequencing used immunoSEQ multiplex PCR; TCRdb keeps in-frame clones, though not all of them. Of 50,000 to 65,000 clones listed, less than 85% are singletons. About this clone: Its antigen remains unidentified.

V was shortened by 2 bases and J by 6 bases, with 21 bases between the two germline ends. The germline CDR1 and CDR2 sequences are SGHKS and YYEKEE (reference sequence). The CDR3 has 16 amino acids. This TCR came from a woman aged 45-65 years with glioma. V usage is TRBV5-5 and J usage is TRBJ2-7; D is ambiguous. The sample was PBMCs, taken from a glioma patient whose treatment included an IDH1 peptide vaccine. The CDR3 reads CASSFDYNDHFSEQYF. The CDR3 nucleotides read TGTGCCAGCAGCTTCGATTATAATGATCATTTCTCCGAGCAGTACTTC.